The entry below describes one T cell receptor (beta chain). Antigen specificity is unknown. This sample's TCRbeta library carried unique molecular identifier barcodes. TCRdb re-analysed the PCR reads in MiXCR, keeping a single row per CDR3 protein. The table shows about 600,000 distinct CDR3 sequences, with 10% to 15% occurring only once. Trimming removed 2 bases at V and 6 bases at J, with 18 bases between. The CDR3 length is 16 residues. The V gene's germline CDR1 is SGHRS and CDR2 YFSETQ. These data come from a study of T-cell reconstitution after alpha-beta-depleted transplantation in children. Points from the study as a whole: Surviving recipient T cells and thymic progenitors produced the high day-60 TCRbeta diversity seen in some patients. Alpha-beta T cells present about two months after transplant were reported to originate from several hundred expanded graft clones. Newly produced T cells mostly provided counts and TCRbeta diversity after one year, as hyperexpanded clones declined.

The sample consisted of PBMCs, mostly from graft donor cells, taken 360 days after TCRalphabeta/CD19-depleted stem cell transplant. The receptor's source is a male patient between 5 and 17 years old who had a stem cell transplant for acute myeloid leukemia, so the T cells may come from the graft donor. The rearrangement uses TRBV5-1 and TRBJ2-1, with D perhaps TRBD1 (6 bases). The CDR3: CASSFPDRGGVNEQFF. CDR3 in DNA: TGCGCCAGCAGCTTCCCGGACCGAGGGGGAGTCAATGAGCAGTTCTTC.